This TCR beta chain appears in the sequencing data of a study of shared clonotypes between healthy human individuals. Study background: Three plates each covered CD4 naive and memory; CD8 naive two, CD8 memory one.

Generated by immunoSEQ multiplex PCR, the TCRdb table keeps only in-frame clones and is missing some. Among about 2,500,000 clones, 90% to 95% were seen once, and the ten largest hold roughly 0.15%. This receptor was identified in a man between 18 and 35 years old in good health. The sequencing sample was made of naive CD4+ T cells sorted from blood. Subset denoted: CD45RA+ positively selected.

CDR3 protein: CASSSRELTGGPSYEQYF. CDR3 nucleotide sequence: TGCGCCAGCAGCTCCCGTGAACTGACGGGGGGTCCCTCCTACGAGCAGTACTTC. The genes are TRBV5-1 and TRBJ2-7, with 7 bases identical to TRBD2. Germline CDR1 reads SGHRS; CDR2 reads YFSETQ. The J segment lost 0 bases and the V segment lost 3 bases, leaving 15 bases of the junction unmatched. This CDR3 contains 18 residues. Based on the CDR3 plus reference TRBV5-1 and TRBJ2-7, the full variable domain is KAGVTQTPRYLIKTRGQQVTLSCSPISGHRSVSWYQQTPGQGLQFLFEYFSETQRNKGNFPGRFSGRQFSNSRSEMNVSTLELGDSALYLCASSSRELTGGPSYEQYFGPGTRLTVT.